These 23 T cell receptor beta chains share one sample of origin, sequenced in a study of blood T cell repertoires in COVID-19. Libraries were prepared by immunoSEQ multiplex PCR; TCRdb keeps only in-frame clonotypes and omits some of them. The repertoire holds around 250,000 clones, 85% to 90% seen once, with 6.2% in the top ten. The sequenced material came from peripheral blood. These receptors all come from a man between 60 and 75 years old with acute or convalescent COVID-19.

The chain recombines TRBV4-2 with TRBJ2-5; possibly TRBD2 for D (6 bases). Trimming shortened V by 1 base and J by 5 bases, and 11 bases separated the two germline ends. The CDR3 length is 14 residues. Per germline, CDR1 LGHNA and CDR2 YNFKEQ. DNA of the CDR3: TGTGCCAGCAGCCAAGGGAGGGTGGCGGAGACCCAGTACTTC. It translates to CASSQGRVAETQYF.

V gene TRBV2 combines with J gene TRBJ2-5, with 10 bases aligning to TRBD1. The length of the CDR3 is 12 residues. The V gene end was trimmed by 11 bases and the J gene end by 4 bases; junction bases not matched to a gene: 4. Per the germline V gene, CDR1 is SNHLY and CDR2 is FYNNEI. This CDR3 is CAGRDRGETQYF. CDR3 DNA sequence: TGTGCCGGCCGGGACAGGGGAGAGACCCAGTACTTC.

This clone was seen many times. The V gene is TRBV5-1, the J gene TRBJ2-2; no clear D. The CDR3 consists of 14 residues. Germline CDR1 is SGHRS and CDR2 is YFSETQ. Trimming took 0 bases from V and 4 from J, leaving 7 bases between them. The CDR3 is CASSLVLATGELFF. The CDR3 DNA follows: TGCGCCAGCAGCTTGGTATTGGCCACCGGGGAGCTGTTTTTT.

This sequence joins TRBV19 and TRBJ1-3, with D tentatively TRBD1 (5 bases). Trimming took off 6 bases at V and 4 bases at J, with 13 bases between the two ends. CDR3 length: 14 residues. Per germline, CDR1 LNHDA and CDR2 SQIVND (reference sequence). The CDR3 nucleotides are TGTGCCAGTAGCCGGGACTCCGCGGGAAACACCATATATTTT. The encoded protein is CASSRDSAGNTIYF.

This chain links TRBV7-6 with TRBJ2-7; 8 bases map to TRBD2. The CDR3 is made up of 15 amino acids. Per the germline V gene, CDR1 is SGHVS and CDR2 is FNYEAQ. J lost 6 bases, V lost 5 bases, and 12 bases had no gene match. The CDR3 loop reads CASSPQGTSISEQYF. CDR3 sequence (DNA): TGTGCCAGCAGCCCCCAGGGGACTAGTATTTCCGAGCAGTACTTC.

Only a few counts were recorded for this clone. The J gene is TRBJ1-1, the V gene TRBV19; the D gene is possibly TRBD1 (5 bases). This CDR3 is built from 16 residues. V shed 1 base and J shed 0 bases, with 12 bases lying between them. The germline gives CDR1 LNHDA, CDR2 SQIVND (reference sequence). The CDR3 protein is CASSIGRQTMNTEAFF. CDR3 nucleotide sequence: TGTGCCAGTAGTATAGGGCGACAGACCATGAACACTGAAGCTTTCTTT.

V is TRBV2 and J is TRBJ2-1; the match to TRBD2 covers 7 bases. With 6 bases clipped from V and 9 bases from J, the junction kept 5 bases outside the gene matches. The CDR3 has 12 amino acids. Germline assignment: CDR1 SNHLY and CDR2 FYNNEI. The CDR3 protein is CASRTTGGEQFF. The DNA for the CDR3 is TGTGCCAGCAGGACGACGGGGGGTGAGCAGTTCTTC.

The rearrangement links TRBV10-3 to TRBJ2-2, with a possible D match to TRBD2 (5 bases). Germline values: CDR1 ENHRY, CDR2 SYGVKD. The CDR3 consists of 14 residues. V lost 6 bases and J 4 bases, leaving 12 bases between the germline ends. CDR3 bases: TGTGCCATCAGCGGAGTGGGAGTCACCGGGGAGCTGTTTTTT. Residues: CAISGVGVTGELFF.

The gene calls are TRBV7-2 and TRBJ2-3; 8 bases are a match to TRBD2. Germline lookup yields CDR1 SGHTA and CDR2 FQGNSA. The CDR3 is made up of 17 amino acids. V lost 1 base and J lost 2; bases outside the gene matches: 8. CDR3 loop: CASSLGFSGAHTDTQYF. CDR3 DNA sequence: TGTGCCAGCAGCTTAGGTTTTAGCGGGGCCCACACAGATACGCAGTATTTT.

The rearrangement joins TRBV1 to TRBJ2-1; the table names TRBD2, a call not compared with the DNA. TRBV1 represents a pseudogene. This CDR3 is built from 19 residues. The DNA for the CDR3 is TGCACCAGCAGCCAAGCCCCGCTAGCGGGAGGGCCAGGAGACAATGAGCAGTTCTTC. This translates into CTSSQAPLAGGPGDNEQFF.

The chain combines TRBV27 with TRBJ1-6; D is unresolved. Germline lookup yields CDR1 MNHEY and CDR2 SMNVEV (reference sequence). Deletions cut 0 bases from V and 12 bases from J, with 12 bases between. The CDR3 length is 14 residues. CDR3 nucleotides: TGTGCCAGCAGTTTATCTGAGAGGAGTCAACCCCTCCACTTT. It encodes CASSLSERSQPLHF.

DNA for the CDR3: TGCGCCAGCAGCCATTTCCTAGCGGGGGGGAACAATGAGCAGTTCTTC. Its translation: CASSHFLAGGNNEQFF. The J gene is TRBJ2-1, the V gene TRBV4-1; the match to TRBD2 covers 12 bases. The CDR3 totals 16 residues. Germline CDR1 and CDR2: MGHRA and YSYEKL. Losses at the gene ends were 3 bases for V and 5 bases for J; bases not matched to a gene: 5.

The V and J genes are TRBV27 and TRBJ1-5; no clear D. Germline V CDR1 and CDR2: MNHEY, SMNVEV (reference sequence). The CDR3 totals 15 residues. Trimming took 5 bases from V and 2 from J, leaving 13 bases between them. The CDR3 DNA sequence: TGTGCCAGCAGTCCACGAGGGTGGGGCAATCAGCCCCAGCATTTT. As protein: CASSPRGWGNQPQHF.

The chain carries TRBV19 and TRBJ2-7; 10 nucleotides align to TRBD2. V lost 4 bases to trimming and J lost 3 bases; unmatched junction nucleotides: 0. Germline V gene data show CDR1 as LNHDA and CDR2 as SQIVND (reference sequence). The CDR3 length is 13 residues. The CDR3 sequence is CASSRTSGYEQYF. For the CDR3, the DNA is TGTGCCAGTAGTAGGACTAGCGGCTACGAGCAGTACTTC.

V and J are TRBV7-2 and TRBJ2-1; D gene unclear. The CDR3 has 15 residues. V was pared by 5 bases and J by 4 bases, with 15 bases between. Germline V gives CDR1 SGHTA, CDR2 FQGNSA. CDR3 DNA sequence: TGTGCCAGCAGCCCAAGGCTCCACGGGTACAATGAGCAGTTCTTC. Protein sequence: CASSPRLHGYNEQFF.

CDR3 region: CATSDPVSPVNEQFF. CDR3 coding DNA: TGTGCCACCAGTGATCCCGTTTCCCCCGTGAATGAGCAGTTCTTC. This chain links TRBV24-1 with TRBJ2-1; no clear D gene. The germline V gene encodes CDR1 KGHDR and CDR2 SFDVKD. V lost 3 bases and J lost 7, with 15 bases in between. The length of the CDR3 is 15 residues.

This chain connects TRBV30 to TRBJ1-2; 9 nucleotides align to TRBD1. V shed 4 bases and J 1 base; nucleotides not matched to a gene: 4. The CDR3 sequence is 14 residues long. Germline values: CDR1 GTSNPN, CDR2 SVGIG (reference sequence). The CDR3 sequence: CAWKQGASNYGYTF. CDR3 DNA sequence: TGTGCCTGGAAACAGGGGGCGAGTAACTATGGCTACACCTTC.

This chain connects TRBV7-2 to TRBJ1-1; 7 nucleotides line up with TRBD1. Trimming at V came to 5 bases and at J to 1 base, leaving 1 base not matched to a gene. The CDR3 totals 13 residues. CDR1 SGHTA and CDR2 FQGNSA come from the germline V gene. CDR3 bases: TGTGCCAGCAGCACAGGGGCGAACACTGAAGCTTTCTTT. Translation gives CASSTGANTEAFF.

This clone was picked up a small number of times. This chain links TRBV15 with TRBJ2-2; D is possibly TRBD2 (5 bases). This CDR3 comprises 15 residues. Trimming took 9 bases from V and 6 from J, leaving 20 bases between them. The germline V gene has CDR1 LNHNV and CDR2 YYDKDF (reference sequence). The chain's CDR3 is CATGARSGWAGELFF. The CDR3 DNA sequence: TGTGCCACGGGAGCTAGGTCCGGGTGGGCCGGGGAGCTGTTTTTT.

The chain has TRBV19 and TRBJ1-1; the D gene is possibly TRBD1 (6 bases). Trimming cost V 4 bases and J 5 bases, with 17 bases left between them. Germline V lookup: CDR1 LNHDA, CDR2 SQIVND (reference sequence). The CDR3 consists of 15 residues. Written as DNA, the CDR3 is TGTGCCAGTAGTACCTTACGAGGGGGGGTGACTGAAGCTTTCTTT. This codes for CASSTLRGGVTEAFF.

This sequence joins TRBV6-4 and TRBJ2-7, with 9 nucleotides matching TRBD1. The CDR3 is 14 amino acids. CDR1 MRHNA and CDR2 SNTAGT come from the germline V gene. V lost 2 bases, J lost 6 bases, and 5 bases stayed unmatched. The CDR3 is CASSDTGTGCEQYF. The DNA of the CDR3 is TGTGCCAGCAGTGACACCGGGACAGGGTGCGAGCAGTACTTC.

The J gene is TRBJ1-6, the V gene TRBV6-5, with D tentatively TRBD1 (5 bases). Trimming removed 0 bases at V and 10 bases at J, with 13 bases between. The CDR3 sequence is 15 residues long. Germline values: CDR1 MNHEY, CDR2 SVGAGI. The chain's CDR3 is CASSYSSAGQSPLHF. The CDR3 coding sequence is TGTGCCAGCAGTTACTCGTCGGCAGGGCAATCACCCCTCCACTTT.

This rearrangement joins TRBV5-1 to TRBJ2-3; a weak D match, TRBD2 (6 bases). CDR3 length: 16 residues. Deletions cut 0 bases from V and 3 bases from J, with 14 bases between. The germline V gene has CDR1 SGHRS and CDR2 YFSETQ. The CDR3 spells CASSLGGGKWTDTQYF. CDR3 nucleotide sequence: TGCGCCAGCAGCTTGGGCGGCGGGAAATGGACAGATACGCAGTATTTT.